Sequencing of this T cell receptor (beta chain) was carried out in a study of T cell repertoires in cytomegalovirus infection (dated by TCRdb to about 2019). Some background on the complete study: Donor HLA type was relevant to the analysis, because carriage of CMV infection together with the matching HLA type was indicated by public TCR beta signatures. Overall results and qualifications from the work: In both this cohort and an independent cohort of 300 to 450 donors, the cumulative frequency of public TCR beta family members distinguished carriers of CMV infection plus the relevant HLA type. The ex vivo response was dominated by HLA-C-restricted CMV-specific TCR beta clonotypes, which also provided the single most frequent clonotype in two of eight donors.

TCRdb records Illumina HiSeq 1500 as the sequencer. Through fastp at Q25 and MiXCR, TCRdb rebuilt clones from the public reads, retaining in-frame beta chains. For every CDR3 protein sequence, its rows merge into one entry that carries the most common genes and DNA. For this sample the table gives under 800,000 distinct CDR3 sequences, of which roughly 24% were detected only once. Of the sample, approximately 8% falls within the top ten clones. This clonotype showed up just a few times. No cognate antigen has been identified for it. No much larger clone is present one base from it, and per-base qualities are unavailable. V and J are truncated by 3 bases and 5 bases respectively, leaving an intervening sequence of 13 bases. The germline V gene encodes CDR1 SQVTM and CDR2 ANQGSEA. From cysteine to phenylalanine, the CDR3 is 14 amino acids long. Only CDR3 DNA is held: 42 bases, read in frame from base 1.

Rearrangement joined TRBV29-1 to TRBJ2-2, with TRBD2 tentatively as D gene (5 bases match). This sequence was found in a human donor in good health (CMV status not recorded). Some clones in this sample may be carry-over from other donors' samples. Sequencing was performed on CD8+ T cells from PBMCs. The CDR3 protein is CSVELVSGTGELFF. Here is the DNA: TGCAGCGTTGAGCTAGTGTCGGGGACCGGGGAGCTGTTTTTT.